This T cell receptor beta chain was retrieved from a study of PD-L1 blockade in urothelial cancer. Overall study findings and caveats: Below-median pretreatment blood TCR clonality was a predictor of better survival.

Germline V lookup: CDR1 LNHDA, CDR2 SQIVND (reference sequence). This CDR3 is 16 amino acids long. The V and J ends lost 5 bases and 7 bases, in that order; junction bases with no gene match: 9. The protocol was immunoSEQ multiplex PCR, while the TCRdb copy is restricted to in-frame clones and leaves out a portion. Of roughly 50,000 clones in the sample, around nine tenths were seen once. As concerns this clone: The antigen remains undetermined.

The chain is built from TRBV19 and TRBJ1-4, with 11 nucleotides matching TRBD1. This receptor was obtained from a man between 60 and 75 years old with urothelial cancer. Sequenced material: PBMCs, taken around atezolizumab (anti-PD-L1) treatment. The CDR3 region has the DNA TGTGCCAGTAGTCTTCCTGGACAGGGGGCGCGTGAAAAACTGTTTTTT. Translating it yields CASSLPGQGAREKLFF. The full variable domain, completed using reference TRBV19 and TRBJ1-4, is DGGITQSPKYLFRKEGQNVTLSCEQNLNHDAMYWYRQDPGQGLRLIYYSQIVNDFQKGDIAEGYSVSREKKESFPLTVTSAQKNPTAFYLCASSLPGQGAREKLFFGSGTQLSVL.